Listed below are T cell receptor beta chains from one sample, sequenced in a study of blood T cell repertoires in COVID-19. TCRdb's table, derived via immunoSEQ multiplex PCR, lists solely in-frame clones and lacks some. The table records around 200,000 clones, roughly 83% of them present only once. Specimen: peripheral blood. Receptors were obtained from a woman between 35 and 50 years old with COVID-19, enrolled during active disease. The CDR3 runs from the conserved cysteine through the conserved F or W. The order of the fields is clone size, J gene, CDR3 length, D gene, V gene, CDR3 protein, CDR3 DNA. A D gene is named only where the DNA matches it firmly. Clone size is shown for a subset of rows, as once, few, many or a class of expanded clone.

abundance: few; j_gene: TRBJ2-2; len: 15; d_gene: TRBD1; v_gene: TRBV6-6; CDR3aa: CASSYSRQGSGELFF; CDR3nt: TGTGCCAGCAGTTACTCGAGACAGGGAAGCGGGGAGCTGTTTTTT
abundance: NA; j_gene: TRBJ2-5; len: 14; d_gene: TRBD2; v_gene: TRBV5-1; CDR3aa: CASSPDGGAETQYF; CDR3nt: TGCGCCAGCAGCCCCGACGGGGGGGCAGAGACCCAGTACTTC
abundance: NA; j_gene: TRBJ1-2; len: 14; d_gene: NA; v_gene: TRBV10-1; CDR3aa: CASSEETPFYGYTF; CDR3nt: TGCGCCAGCAGTGAGGAGACACCCTTCTATGGCTACACCTTC
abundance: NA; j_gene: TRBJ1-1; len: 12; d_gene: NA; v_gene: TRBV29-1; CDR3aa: CSVRNWDNEAFF; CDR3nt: TGCAGCGTCCGAAATTGGGACAACGAAGCTTTCTTT
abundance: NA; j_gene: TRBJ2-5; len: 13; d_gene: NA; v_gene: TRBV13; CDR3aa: CVSRRVLEETQYF; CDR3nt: TGTGTCAGCAGGCGAGTCCTAGAGGAGACCCAGTACTTC
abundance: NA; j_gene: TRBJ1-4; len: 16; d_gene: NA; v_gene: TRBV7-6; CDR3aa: CASSPQGAGTNEKLFF; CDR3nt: TGTGCCAGCAGCCCCCAGGGCGCAGGGACTAATGAAAAACTGTTTTTT
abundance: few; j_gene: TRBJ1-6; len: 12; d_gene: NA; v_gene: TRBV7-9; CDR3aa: CASSLGGSPLHF; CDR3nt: TGTGCCAGCAGCTTAGGAGGTTCACCCCTCCACTTT
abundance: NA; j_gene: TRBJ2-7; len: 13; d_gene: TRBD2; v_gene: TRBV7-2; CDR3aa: CASSFSGSYEQYF; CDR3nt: TGTGCCAGCAGCTTTAGCGGGAGCTACGAGCAGTACTTC
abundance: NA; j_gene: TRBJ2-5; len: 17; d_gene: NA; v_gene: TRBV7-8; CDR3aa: CASSLSETYLSEETQYF; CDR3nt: TGTGCCAGCAGCCTTTCGGAGACTTATTTGTCTGAAGAGACCCAGTACTTC
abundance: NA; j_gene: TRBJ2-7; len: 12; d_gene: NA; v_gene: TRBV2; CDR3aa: CASSDISYEQYF; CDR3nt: TGTGCCAGCAGTGATATTAGCTACGAGCAGTACTTC
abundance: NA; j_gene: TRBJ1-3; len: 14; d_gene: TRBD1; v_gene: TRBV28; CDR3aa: CASSVTGAGNTIYF; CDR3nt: TGTGCCAGCAGTGTGACAGGGGCGGGAAACACCATATATTTT
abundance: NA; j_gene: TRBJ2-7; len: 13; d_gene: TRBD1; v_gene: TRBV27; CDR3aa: CASGRTGGYEQYF; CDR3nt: TGTGCCAGCGGGCGGACAGGGGGCTACGAGCAGTACTTC
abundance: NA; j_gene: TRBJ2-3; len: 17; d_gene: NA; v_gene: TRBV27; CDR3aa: CASSWGETGTTIHTQYF; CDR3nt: TGTGCCAGCAGTTGGGGCGAAACCGGGACAACTATACATACGCAGTATTTT
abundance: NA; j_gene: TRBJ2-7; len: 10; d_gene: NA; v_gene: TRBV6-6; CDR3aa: CAIGRNEQYF; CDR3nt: TGTGCCATAGGGAGGAACGAGCAGTACTTC
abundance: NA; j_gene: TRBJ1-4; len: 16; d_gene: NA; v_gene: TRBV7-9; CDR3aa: CASSYSREGLGEKLFF; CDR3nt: TGTGCCAGCAGCTACTCCCGTGAGGGCTTGGGTGAAAAACTGTTTTTT
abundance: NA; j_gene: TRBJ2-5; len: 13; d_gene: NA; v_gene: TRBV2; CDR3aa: CASSETPGETQYF; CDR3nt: TGTGCCAGCAGTGAGACCCCGGGGGAGACCCAGTACTTC
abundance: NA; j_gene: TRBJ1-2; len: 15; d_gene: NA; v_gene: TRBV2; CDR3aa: CARLTSRTAWYGYTF; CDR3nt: TGTGCCAGGTTGACTTCTCGGACAGCCTGGTATGGCTACACCTTC
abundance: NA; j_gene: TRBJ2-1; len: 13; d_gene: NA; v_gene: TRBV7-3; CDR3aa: CASSLTPGNEQFF; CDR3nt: TGTGCCAGCAGCTTAACCCCGGGGAATGAGCAGTTCTTC
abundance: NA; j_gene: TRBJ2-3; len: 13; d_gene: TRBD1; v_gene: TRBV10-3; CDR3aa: CAISDRGMDTQYF; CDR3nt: TGTGCCATCAGTGACAGGGGGATGGATACGCAGTATTTT
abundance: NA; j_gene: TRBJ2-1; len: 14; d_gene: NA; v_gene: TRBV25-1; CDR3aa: CASSSTEPYNEQFF; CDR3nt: TGTGCCAGCAGTTCGACAGAACCCTACAATGAGCAGTTCTTC
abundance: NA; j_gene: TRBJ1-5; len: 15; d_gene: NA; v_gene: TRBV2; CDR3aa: CASSGGGGHNQPQHF; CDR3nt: TGTGCCAGCAGCGGAGGGGGGGGTCACAATCAGCCCCAGCATTTT
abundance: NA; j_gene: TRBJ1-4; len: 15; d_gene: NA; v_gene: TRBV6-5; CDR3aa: CASTNYAGIYEKLFF; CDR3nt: TGTGCCAGCACCAACTATGCGGGAATTTATGAAAAACTGTTTTTT
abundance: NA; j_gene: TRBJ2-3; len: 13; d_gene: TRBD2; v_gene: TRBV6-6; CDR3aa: CASSWTSGSTQYF; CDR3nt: TGTGCCAGCAGTTGGACTAGCGGGTCTACGCAGTATTTT
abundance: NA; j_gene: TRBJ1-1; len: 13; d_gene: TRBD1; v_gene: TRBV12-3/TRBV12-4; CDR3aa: CASSLQGVAEAFF; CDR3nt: TGTGCCAGCAGTCTACAGGGGGTCGCTGAAGCTTTCTTT
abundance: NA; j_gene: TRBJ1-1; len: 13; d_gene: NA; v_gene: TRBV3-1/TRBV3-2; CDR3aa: CASRYGEYTEAFF; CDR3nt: TGTGCCAGCAGATACGGTGAATACACTGAAGCTTTCTTT
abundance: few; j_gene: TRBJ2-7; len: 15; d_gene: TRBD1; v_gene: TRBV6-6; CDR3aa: CASTISTGGLYEQYF; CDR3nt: TGTGCCAGCACTATTTCGACAGGGGGTCTCTACGAGCAGTACTTC
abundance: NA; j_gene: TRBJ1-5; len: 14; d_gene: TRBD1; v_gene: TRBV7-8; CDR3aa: CASSLGDSYQPQHF; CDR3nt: TGTGCCAGCAGCTTAGGGGACAGTTATCAGCCCCAGCATTTT
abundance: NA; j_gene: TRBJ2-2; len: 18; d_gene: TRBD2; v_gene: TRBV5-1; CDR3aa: CASSITRGTSEYTGELFF; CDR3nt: TGCGCCAGCAGCATCACAAGAGGGACTAGCGAATACACCGGGGAGCTGTTTTTT
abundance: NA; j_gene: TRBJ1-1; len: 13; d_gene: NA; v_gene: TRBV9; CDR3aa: CASSLDGNTEAFF; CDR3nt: TGTGCCAGCAGCCTAGACGGGAACACTGAAGCTTTCTTT
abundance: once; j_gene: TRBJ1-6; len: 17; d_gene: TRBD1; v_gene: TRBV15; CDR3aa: CATSRERGRGSNSPLHF; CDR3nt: TGTGCCACCAGCAGAGAGCGGGGCAGGGGGTCCAATTCACCCCTCCACTTT
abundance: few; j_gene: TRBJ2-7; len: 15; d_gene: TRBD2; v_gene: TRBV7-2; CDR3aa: CASSLQGGSSYEQYF; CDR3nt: TGTGCCAGCAGCTTACAAGGCGGGAGCTCCTACGAGCAGTACTTC
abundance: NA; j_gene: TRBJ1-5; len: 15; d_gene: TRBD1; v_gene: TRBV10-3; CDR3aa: CAISETGQGVQPQHF; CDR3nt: TGTGCCATCAGTGAAACAGGACAGGGTGTTCAGCCCCAGCATTTT
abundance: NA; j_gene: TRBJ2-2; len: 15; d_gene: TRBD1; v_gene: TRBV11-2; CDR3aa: CASSRGDRGTGELFF; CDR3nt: TGTGCCAGCAGCCGAGGGGACAGGGGAACCGGGGAGCTGTTTTTT
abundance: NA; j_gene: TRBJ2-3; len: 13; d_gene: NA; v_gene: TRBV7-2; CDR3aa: CASSADGRGTQYF; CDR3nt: TGTGCCAGCAGCGCTGACGGCCGAGGTACGCAGTATTTT
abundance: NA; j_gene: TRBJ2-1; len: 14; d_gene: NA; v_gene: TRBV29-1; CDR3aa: CSGWGLSEANEQFF; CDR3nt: TGCAGCGGCTGGGGACTCTCCGAGGCCAATGAGCAGTTCTTC
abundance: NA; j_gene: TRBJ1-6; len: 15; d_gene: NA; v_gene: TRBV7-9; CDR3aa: CASSFQGPPNSPLHF; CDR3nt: TGTGCCAGCAGCTTTCAGGGTCCTCCTAATTCACCCCTCCACTTT
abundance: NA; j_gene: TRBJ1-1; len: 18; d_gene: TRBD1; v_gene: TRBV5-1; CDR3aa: CASSFWLGQSPGVTEAFF; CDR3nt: TGCGCCAGCAGCTTTTGGCTGGGACAGAGCCCGGGAGTCACTGAAGCTTTCTTT
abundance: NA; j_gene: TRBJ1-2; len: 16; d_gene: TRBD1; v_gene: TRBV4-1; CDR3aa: CASSQGNDRGGYGYTF; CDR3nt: TGCGCCAGCAGCCAAGGTAACGACAGGGGAGGCTATGGCTACACCTTC
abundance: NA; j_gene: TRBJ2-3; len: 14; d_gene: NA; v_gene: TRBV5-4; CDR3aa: CASSFRGLTDTQYF; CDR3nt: TGTGCCAGCAGCTTTAGGGGACTCACAGATACGCAGTATTTT
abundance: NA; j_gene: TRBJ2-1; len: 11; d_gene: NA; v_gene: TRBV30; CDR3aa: CAWGLNSEQFF; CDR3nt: TGTGCCTGGGGCCTGAACTCAGAGCAGTTCTTC
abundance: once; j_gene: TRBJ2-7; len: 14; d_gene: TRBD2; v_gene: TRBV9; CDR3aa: CASSVASGPEVQYF; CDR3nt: TGTGCCAGCAGCGTAGCTAGCGGGCCCGAAGTGCAGTACTTC
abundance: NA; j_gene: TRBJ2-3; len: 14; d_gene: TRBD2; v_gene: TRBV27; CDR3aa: CASGVAGASDTQYF; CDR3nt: TGTGCCAGTGGGGTAGCGGGAGCGTCAGATACGCAGTATTTT
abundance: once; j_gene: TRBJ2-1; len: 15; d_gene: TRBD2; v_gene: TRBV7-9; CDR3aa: CASSLGTSGYNEQFF; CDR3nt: TGTGCCAGCAGCTTAGGGACTAGCGGGTACAATGAGCAGTTCTTC
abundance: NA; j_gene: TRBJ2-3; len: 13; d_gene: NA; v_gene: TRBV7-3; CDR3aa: CASSSPGGGTQYF; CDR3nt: TGTGCCAGCAGCTCTCCCGGCGGAGGTACGCAGTATTTT
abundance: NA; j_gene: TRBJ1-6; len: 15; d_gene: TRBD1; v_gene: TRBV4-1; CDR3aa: CASSRSGQENSPLHF; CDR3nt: TGCGCCAGCAGCCGGTCGGGACAGGAGAATTCACCCCTCCACTTT
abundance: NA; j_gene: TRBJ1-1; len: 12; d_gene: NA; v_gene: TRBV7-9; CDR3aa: CASSLGAAEAFF; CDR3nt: TGTGCCAGCAGCTTAGGGGCAGCTGAAGCTTTCTTT
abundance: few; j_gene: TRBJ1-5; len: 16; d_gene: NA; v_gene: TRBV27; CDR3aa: CASSLDGSSSNQPQHF; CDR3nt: TGTGCCAGCAGTTTAGACGGGTCCTCGAGCAATCAGCCCCAGCATTTT
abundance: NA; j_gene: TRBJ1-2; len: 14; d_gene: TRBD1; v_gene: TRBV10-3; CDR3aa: CAISDGQGGSSYTF; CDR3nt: TGTGCCATCAGTGATGGACAGGGGGGTTCGAGCTACACCTTC
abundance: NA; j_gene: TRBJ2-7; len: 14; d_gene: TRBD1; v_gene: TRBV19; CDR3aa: CASSIGQGNYEQYF; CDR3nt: TGTGCCAGTAGTATCGGACAGGGAAACTACGAGCAGTACTTC
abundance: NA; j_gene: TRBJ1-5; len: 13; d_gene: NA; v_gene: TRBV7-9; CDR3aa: CASSLDRSQPQHF; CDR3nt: TGTGCCAGCAGCTTAGACAGATCACAGCCCCAGCATTTT
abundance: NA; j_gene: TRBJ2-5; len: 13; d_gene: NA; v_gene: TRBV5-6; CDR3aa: CASREGRGETQYF; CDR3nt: TGTGCCAGCAGGGAGGGTAGGGGAGAGACCCAGTACTTC